This T cell receptor beta chain was profiled in a study of cytomegalovirus exposure and HLA in healthy donors. This CDR3 spans 15 amino acids. Germline CDR1 reads SGHAT; CDR2 reads FQNNGV. V was clipped by 4 bases and J by 2 bases; unmatched bases: 5. Primers: 60 Vbeta forward and 13 Jbeta reverse. Measured with immunoSEQ multiplex PCR; TCRdb has only the in-frame clones, and not every one. The table has 100,000 to 150,000 clones, 80% seen once. Study-level points and caveats: Analysis was carried out at a later point, and it linked a missense DCLRE1C variant to TCR beta V- and J-gene trimming. The majority of TCR sequences were rare, yet some public TCRs appeared in many donors. A later look showed TCR association rates differing by HLA locus, highest for DRB1 and lowest for HLA-C. An apparent linkage of common viral pathogens to several of the most significant clusters emerged in a later analysis.

This clone was counted a few times. Its specificity is not known. This receptor was identified in a man aged 40-50 years in good health and CMV-seronegative. Sequencing used PBMCs. This sequence joins TRBV11-2 and TRBJ2-7; 10 bases line up with TRBD2. In nucleotides, the CDR3 is TGTGCCAGCAGCTGGAGCGGGAGGGCTCCCTACGAGCAGTACTTC. Translated, it gives CASSWSGRAPYEQYF.